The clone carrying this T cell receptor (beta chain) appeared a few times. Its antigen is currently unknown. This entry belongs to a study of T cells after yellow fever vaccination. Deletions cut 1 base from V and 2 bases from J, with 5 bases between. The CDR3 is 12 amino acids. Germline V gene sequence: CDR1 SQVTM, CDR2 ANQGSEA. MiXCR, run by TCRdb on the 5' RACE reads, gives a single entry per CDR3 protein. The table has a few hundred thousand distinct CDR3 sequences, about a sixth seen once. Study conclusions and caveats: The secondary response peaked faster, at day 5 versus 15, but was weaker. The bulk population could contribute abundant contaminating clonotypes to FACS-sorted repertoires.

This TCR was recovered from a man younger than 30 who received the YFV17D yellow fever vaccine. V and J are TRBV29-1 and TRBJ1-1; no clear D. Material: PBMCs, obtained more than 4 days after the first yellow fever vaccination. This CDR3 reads CSVEVANTEAFF. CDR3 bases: TGCAGCGTTGAAGTGGCAAACACTGAAGCTTTCTTT. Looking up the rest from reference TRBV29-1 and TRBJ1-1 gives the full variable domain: SAVISQKPSRDICQRGTSLTIQCQVDSQVTMMFWYRQQPGQSLTLIATANQGSEATYESGFVIDKFPISRPNLTFSTLTVSNMSPEDSSIYLCSVEVANTEAFFGQGTRLTVV.